The rows below give T cell receptor beta chains drawn from one sample of a study of CD8 T cells in Susac syndrome. TCRdb used MiXCR to reprocess the immunoSEQ multiplex PCR reads, holding one entry per CDR3 protein. Found here are more than 100,000 distinct CDR3 sequences, about 96% of them singletons; the top ten hold roughly 0.11%. Specimen: CD4+ T cells from PBMCs. The source is a human donor in good health. CDR3s include the opening cysteine and the closing phenylalanine or tryptophan. Fields, in order: D gene, J gene, V gene, clone size, CDR3 protein, CDR3 DNA. A D gene is named only where the DNA matches it firmly. Clone size, where shown, is once, few, many, or a class for clones that have expanded.

d_call: NA
j_call: TRBJ1-1
v_call: TRBV6-1
clone_size: NA
cdr3_aa: CASTAGEGRRTEAFF
cdr3_nt: TGTGCCAGCACCGCGGGCGAGGGGAGAAGAACTGAAGCTTTCTTT

d_call: TRBD2
j_call: TRBJ2-7
v_call: TRBV6-4
clone_size: once
cdr3_aa: CASMASGRTAYEQYF
cdr3_nt: TGTGCCAGCATGGCTAGCGGGAGAACCGCCTACGAGCAGTACTTC

d_call: TRBD2
j_call: TRBJ2-1
v_call: TRBV28
clone_size: NA
cdr3_aa: CASSFRTSYNEQFF
cdr3_nt: TGTGCCAGCAGTTTTCGGACTAGCTACAATGAGCAGTTCTTC

d_call: NA
j_call: TRBJ1-3
v_call: TRBV28
clone_size: NA
cdr3_aa: CASSLEFSGNTIYF
cdr3_nt: TGTGCCAGCAGTTTAGAGTTCTCTGGAAACACCATATATTTT

d_call: NA
j_call: TRBJ2-5
v_call: TRBV7-2
clone_size: NA
cdr3_aa: CASSPGARARETQYF
cdr3_nt: TGTGCCAGCAGCCCGGGCGCGCGTGCTAGGGAGACCCAGTACTTC

d_call: TRBD1
j_call: TRBJ2-3
v_call: TRBV19
clone_size: once
cdr3_aa: CASSNPGQPITDTQYF
cdr3_nt: TGTGCCAGTAGTAATCCGGGACAGCCAATCACAGATACGCAGTATTTT

d_call: TRBD1
j_call: TRBJ1-5
v_call: TRBV28
clone_size: NA
cdr3_aa: CASSLWGGGGNQPQHF
cdr3_nt: TGTGCCAGCAGTTTATGGGGAGGGGGCGGCAATCAGCCCCAGCATTTT

d_call: NA
j_call: TRBJ2-1
v_call: TRBV12-3/TRBV12-4
clone_size: NA
cdr3_aa: CASSLLYEQFF
cdr3_nt: TGTGCCAGCAGTTTACTCTATGAGCAGTTCTTC

d_call: NA
j_call: TRBJ1-5
v_call: TRBV12-3/TRBV12-4
clone_size: NA
cdr3_aa: CASSYDAGNQPQHF
cdr3_nt: TGTGCCAGCAGTTATGATGCAGGGAATCAGCCCCAGCATTTT

d_call: TRBD2
j_call: TRBJ2-7
v_call: TRBV20-1
clone_size: NA
cdr3_aa: CSAKPGLAGVGEQYF
cdr3_nt: TGCAGTGCTAAACCGGGACTAGCGGGAGTGGGTGAGCAGTACTTC

d_call: NA
j_call: TRBJ2-2
v_call: TRBV2
clone_size: once
cdr3_aa: CASNRFTGELFF
cdr3_nt: TGTGCCAGCAACAGGTTCACCGGGGAGCTGTTTTTT

d_call: NA
j_call: TRBJ1-1
v_call: TRBV7-6
clone_size: NA
cdr3_aa: CASSVEQGGTEAFF
cdr3_nt: TGTGCCAGCAGCGTAGAACAGGGAGGCACTGAAGCTTTCTTT

d_call: NA
j_call: TRBJ2-5
v_call: TRBV12-3/TRBV12-4
clone_size: NA
cdr3_aa: CASSSLLGGETQYF
cdr3_nt: TGTGCCAGCAGTTCCCTCCTGGGGGGCGAGACCCAGTACTTC

d_call: NA
j_call: TRBJ2-2
v_call: TRBV5-6
clone_size: NA
cdr3_aa: CASSLPFAASNTGELFF
cdr3_nt: TGTGCCAGCAGCTTGCCATTTGCGGCATCGAACACCGGGGAGCTGTTTTTT

d_call: TRBD2
j_call: TRBJ2-5
v_call: TRBV5-4
clone_size: NA
cdr3_aa: CASSWGGRETQYF
cdr3_nt: TGTGCCAGCAGCTGGGGCGGGAGAGAGACCCAGTACTTC

d_call: TRBD2
j_call: TRBJ2-7
v_call: TRBV7-9
clone_size: NA
cdr3_aa: CASSRLAGEQYF
cdr3_nt: TGTGCCAGCAGTCGACTAGCGGGCGAGCAGTACTTC

d_call: NA
j_call: TRBJ2-1
v_call: TRBV7-9
clone_size: few
cdr3_aa: CASSPQGHQFF
cdr3_nt: TGTGCCAGCAGCCCCCAGGGACATCAGTTCTTC

d_call: NA
j_call: TRBJ1-5
v_call: TRBV5-6
clone_size: NA
cdr3_aa: CASSLESSNQPQHF
cdr3_nt: TGTGCCAGCAGTCTCGAGAGCTCCAATCAGCCCCAGCATTTT

d_call: NA
j_call: TRBJ1-5
v_call: TRBV28
clone_size: NA
cdr3_aa: CASSGTSDPSPQHF
cdr3_nt: TGTGCCAGCAGTGGGACCTCGGACCCATCGCCCCAGCATTTT

d_call: TRBD1
j_call: TRBJ2-7
v_call: TRBV9
clone_size: NA
cdr3_aa: CASSPRTGVYEQYF
cdr3_nt: TGTGCCAGCAGCCCCCGGACAGGGGTCTACGAGCAGTACTTC

d_call: NA
j_call: TRBJ1-2
v_call: TRBV27
clone_size: few
cdr3_aa: CASSAGYGYTF
cdr3_nt: TGTGCCAGCAGCGCAGGGTATGGCTACACCTTC

d_call: TRBD1
j_call: TRBJ2-4
v_call: TRBV5-1
clone_size: NA
cdr3_aa: CASSPGRDRGLDKYF
cdr3_nt: TGCGCCAGCAGTCCCGGGCGGGACAGGGGGCTCGATAAGTACTTC

d_call: TRBD1
j_call: TRBJ1-2
v_call: TRBV28
clone_size: NA
cdr3_aa: CASSLDGTGAVGGYTF
cdr3_nt: TGTGCCAGCAGTCTGGATGGGACAGGGGCCGTCGGTGGCTACACCTTC

d_call: TRBD2
j_call: TRBJ2-7
v_call: TRBV5-1
clone_size: NA
cdr3_aa: CASSLVAGALHEQYF
cdr3_nt: TGCGCCAGCAGCTTGGTAGCGGGGGCGCTTCACGAGCAGTACTTC

d_call: TRBD1
j_call: TRBJ1-5
v_call: TRBV24-1
clone_size: NA
cdr3_aa: CATSEAGGGNQPQHF
cdr3_nt: TGTGCCACCAGTGAAGCAGGGGGCGGCAATCAGCCCCAGCATTTT

d_call: NA
j_call: TRBJ2-5
v_call: TRBV20-1
clone_size: few
cdr3_aa: CSARDGTHQETQYF
cdr3_nt: TGCAGTGCTAGAGATGGGACTCACCAAGAGACCCAGTACTTC

d_call: NA
j_call: TRBJ2-2
v_call: TRBV6-6
clone_size: NA
cdr3_aa: CASTLRRGAGELFF
cdr3_nt: TGTGCCAGCACCCTACGGAGGGGAGCCGGGGAGCTGTTTTTT

d_call: TRBD1
j_call: TRBJ1-1
v_call: TRBV20-1
clone_size: NA
cdr3_aa: CSALLRDRGTEAFF
cdr3_nt: TGCAGTGCACTACTCCGGGACAGGGGAACTGAAGCTTTCTTT

d_call: NA
j_call: TRBJ2-7
v_call: TRBV20-1
clone_size: NA
cdr3_aa: CSASSVTSYEQYF
cdr3_nt: TGCAGTGCTAGTTCAGTGACCTCCTACGAGCAGTACTTC

d_call: TRBD2
j_call: TRBJ2-1
v_call: TRBV27
clone_size: once
cdr3_aa: CASRPGLAGNEQFF
cdr3_nt: TGTGCCAGCAGGCCCGGACTAGCGGGCAATGAGCAGTTCTTC

d_call: TRBD2
j_call: TRBJ2-1
v_call: TRBV29-1
clone_size: once
cdr3_aa: CSVDLGGRGYNEQFF
cdr3_nt: TGCAGCGTTGATTTGGGCGGGAGGGGGTACAATGAGCAGTTCTTC

d_call: NA
j_call: TRBJ2-3
v_call: TRBV24-1
clone_size: NA
cdr3_aa: CATSELTDTQYF
cdr3_nt: TGTGCCACCAGTGAATTAACAGATACGCAGTATTTT

d_call: TRBD2
j_call: TRBJ2-7
v_call: TRBV7-9
clone_size: NA
cdr3_aa: CASSAGLAVSNEQYF
cdr3_nt: TGTGCCAGCAGCGCGGGACTAGCGGTGTCTAACGAGCAGTACTTC

d_call: NA
j_call: TRBJ2-1
v_call: TRBV5-6
clone_size: NA
cdr3_aa: CASSSLNRDWDEQFF
cdr3_nt: TGTGCCAGCAGCTCCCTTAACCGGGACTGGGATGAGCAGTTCTTC

d_call: TRBD1
j_call: TRBJ1-5
v_call: TRBV3-1
clone_size: once
cdr3_aa: CASSSAGGRQPQHF
cdr3_nt: TGTGCCAGCAGCTCGGCAGGGGGGCGTCAGCCCCAGCATTTT